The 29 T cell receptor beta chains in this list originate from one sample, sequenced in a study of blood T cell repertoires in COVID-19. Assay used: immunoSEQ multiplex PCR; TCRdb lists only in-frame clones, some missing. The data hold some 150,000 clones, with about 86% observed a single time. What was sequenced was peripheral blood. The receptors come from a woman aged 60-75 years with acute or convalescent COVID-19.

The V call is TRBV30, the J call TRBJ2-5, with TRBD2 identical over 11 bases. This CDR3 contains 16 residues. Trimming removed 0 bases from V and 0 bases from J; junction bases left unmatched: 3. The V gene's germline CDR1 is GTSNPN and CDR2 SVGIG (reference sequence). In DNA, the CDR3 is TGTGCCTGGAGTGTGGGGACTAGCGGATACCAAGAGACCCAGTACTTC. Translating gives CAWSVGTSGYQETQYF.

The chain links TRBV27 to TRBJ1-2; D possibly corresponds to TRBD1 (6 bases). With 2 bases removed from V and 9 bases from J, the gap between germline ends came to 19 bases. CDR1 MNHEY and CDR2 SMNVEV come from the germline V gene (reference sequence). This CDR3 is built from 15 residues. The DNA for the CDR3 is TGTGCCAGCAGTTTACAAAATACAGGGATGGGGCGCTACACCTTC. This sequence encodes CASSLQNTGMGRYTF.

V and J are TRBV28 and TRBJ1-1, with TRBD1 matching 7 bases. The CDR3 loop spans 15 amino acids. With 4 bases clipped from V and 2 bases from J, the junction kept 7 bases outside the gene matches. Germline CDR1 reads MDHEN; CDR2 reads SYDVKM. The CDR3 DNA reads TGTGCCAGCAGTTCAAACAGGGGAGTCAACACTGAAGCTTTCTTT. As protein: CASSSNRGVNTEAFF.

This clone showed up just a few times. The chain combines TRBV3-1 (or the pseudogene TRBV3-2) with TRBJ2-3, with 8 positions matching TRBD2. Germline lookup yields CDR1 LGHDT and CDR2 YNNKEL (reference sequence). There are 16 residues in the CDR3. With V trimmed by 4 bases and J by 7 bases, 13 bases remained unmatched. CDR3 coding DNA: TGTGCCAGCAGCCCCTCCTTGCGGGGGGAAGGGAATACGCAGTATTTT. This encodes CASSPSLRGEGNTQYF.

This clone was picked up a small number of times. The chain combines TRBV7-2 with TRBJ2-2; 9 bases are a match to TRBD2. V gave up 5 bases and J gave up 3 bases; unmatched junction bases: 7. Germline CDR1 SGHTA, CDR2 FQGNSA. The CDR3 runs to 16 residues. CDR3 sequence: CASSPSGGWDTGELFF. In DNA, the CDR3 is TGTGCCAGCAGCCCCAGCGGGGGGTGGGACACCGGGGAGCTGTTTTTT.

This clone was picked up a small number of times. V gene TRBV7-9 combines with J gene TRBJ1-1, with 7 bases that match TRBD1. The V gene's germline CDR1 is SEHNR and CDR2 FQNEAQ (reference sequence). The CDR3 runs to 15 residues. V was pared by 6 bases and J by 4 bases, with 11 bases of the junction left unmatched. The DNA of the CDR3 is TGTGCCAGCAGGACCCCGAGGGGGCGCCGCACTGAAGCTTTCTTT. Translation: CASRTPRGRRTEAFF.

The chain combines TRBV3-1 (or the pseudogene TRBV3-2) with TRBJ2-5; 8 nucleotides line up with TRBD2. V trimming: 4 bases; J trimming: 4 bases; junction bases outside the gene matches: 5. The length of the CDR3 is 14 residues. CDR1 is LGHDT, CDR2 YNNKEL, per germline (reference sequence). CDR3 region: CASSLSGSRETQYF. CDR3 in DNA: TGTGCCAGCAGCCTCAGCGGGAGTCGAGAGACCCAGTACTTC.

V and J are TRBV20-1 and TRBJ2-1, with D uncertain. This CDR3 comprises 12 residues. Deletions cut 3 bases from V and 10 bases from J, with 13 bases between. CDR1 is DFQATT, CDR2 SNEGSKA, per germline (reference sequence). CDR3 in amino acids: CSASIASREQFF. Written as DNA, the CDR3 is TGCAGTGCTAGTATAGCCAGTCGGGAGCAGTTCTTC.

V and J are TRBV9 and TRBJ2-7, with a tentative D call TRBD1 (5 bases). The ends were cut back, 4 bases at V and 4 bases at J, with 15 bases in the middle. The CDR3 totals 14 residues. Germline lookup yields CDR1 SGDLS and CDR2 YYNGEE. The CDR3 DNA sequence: TGTGCCAGCAGCTTCGGGCAGGGTACGTACGAGCAGTACTTC. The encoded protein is CASSFGQGTYEQYF.

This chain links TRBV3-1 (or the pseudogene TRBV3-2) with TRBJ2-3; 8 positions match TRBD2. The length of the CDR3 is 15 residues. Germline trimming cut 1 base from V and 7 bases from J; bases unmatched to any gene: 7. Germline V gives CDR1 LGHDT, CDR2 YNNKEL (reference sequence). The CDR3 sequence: CASSQGSGGVNTQYF. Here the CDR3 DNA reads TGTGCCAGCAGCCAAGGAAGCGGGGGAGTGAATACGCAGTATTTT.

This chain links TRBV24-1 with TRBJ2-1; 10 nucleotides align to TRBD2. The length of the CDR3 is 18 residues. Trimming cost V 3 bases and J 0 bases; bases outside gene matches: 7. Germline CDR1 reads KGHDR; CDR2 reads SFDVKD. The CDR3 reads CATSDPLSSGSSYNEQFF. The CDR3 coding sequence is TGTGCCACCAGTGATCCCCTTTCTAGCGGGAGCTCCTACAATGAGCAGTTCTTC.

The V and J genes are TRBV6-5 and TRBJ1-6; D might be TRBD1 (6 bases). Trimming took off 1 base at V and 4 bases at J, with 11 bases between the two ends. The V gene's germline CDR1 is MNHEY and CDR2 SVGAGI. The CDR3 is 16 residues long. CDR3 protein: CASSYFGQQYNSPLHF. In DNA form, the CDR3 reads TGTGCCAGCAGTTACTTCGGACAGCAGTATAATTCACCCCTCCACTTT.

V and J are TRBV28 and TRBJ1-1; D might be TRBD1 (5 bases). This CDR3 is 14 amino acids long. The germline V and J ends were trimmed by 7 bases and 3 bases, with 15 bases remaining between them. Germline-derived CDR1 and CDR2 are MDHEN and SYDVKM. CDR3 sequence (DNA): TGTGCCAGCACCCCGGGGGTAAGGTACACTGAAGCTTTCTTT. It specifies CASTPGVRYTEAFF.

The CDR3 is CASSFAGQPQHF. The CDR3 region has the DNA TGTGCCAGCAGCTTTGCGGGTCAGCCCCAGCATTTT. The rearrangement links TRBV5-4 to TRBJ1-5; D is unresolved. Trimming removed 2 bases at V and 6 bases at J, with 6 bases between. This CDR3 is built from 12 residues. Germline CDR1 SGHNT, CDR2 YYREEE (reference sequence).

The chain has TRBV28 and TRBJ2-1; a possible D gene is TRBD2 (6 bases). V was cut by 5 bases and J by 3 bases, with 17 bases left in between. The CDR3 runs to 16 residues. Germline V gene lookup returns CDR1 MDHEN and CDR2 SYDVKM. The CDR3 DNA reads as TGTGCCAGCAGTGGGGAGGAACCCGGGGACTACAATGAGCAGTTCTTC. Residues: CASSGEEPGDYNEQFF.

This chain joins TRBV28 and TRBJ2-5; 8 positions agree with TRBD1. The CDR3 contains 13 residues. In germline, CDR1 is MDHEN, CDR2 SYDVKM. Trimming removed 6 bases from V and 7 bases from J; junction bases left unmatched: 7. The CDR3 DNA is TGTGCCAGCAGGGACAGGGAGCCGGGGACCCAGTACTTC. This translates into CASRDREPGTQYF.

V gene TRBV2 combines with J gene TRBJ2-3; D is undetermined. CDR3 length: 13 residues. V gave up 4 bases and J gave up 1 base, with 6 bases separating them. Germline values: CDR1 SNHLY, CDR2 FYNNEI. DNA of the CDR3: TGTGCCAGCAGTGCCAGCGGCACAGATACGCAGTATTTT. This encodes CASSASGTDTQYF.

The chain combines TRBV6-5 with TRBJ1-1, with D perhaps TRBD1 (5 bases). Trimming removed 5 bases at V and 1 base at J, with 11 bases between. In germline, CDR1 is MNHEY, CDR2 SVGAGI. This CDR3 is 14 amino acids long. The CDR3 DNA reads TGTGCCAGCAGTCGGACATCTAGGAACACTGAAGCTTTCTTT. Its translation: CASSRTSRNTEAFF.

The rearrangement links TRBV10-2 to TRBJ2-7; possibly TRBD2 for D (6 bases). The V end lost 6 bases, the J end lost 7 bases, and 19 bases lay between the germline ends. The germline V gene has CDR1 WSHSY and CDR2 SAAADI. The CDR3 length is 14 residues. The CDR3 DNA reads TGCGCCAGCAGCGTTGACCGGGGGACGGGGGAGCAGTACTTC. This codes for CASSVDRGTGEQYF.

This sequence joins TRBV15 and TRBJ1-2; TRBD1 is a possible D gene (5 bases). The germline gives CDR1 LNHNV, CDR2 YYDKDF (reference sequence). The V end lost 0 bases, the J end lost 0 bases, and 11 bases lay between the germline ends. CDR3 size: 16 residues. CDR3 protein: CATSRDRAASNYGYTF. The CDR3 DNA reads TGTGCCACCAGCAGAGACAGGGCAGCCTCTAACTATGGCTACACCTTC.

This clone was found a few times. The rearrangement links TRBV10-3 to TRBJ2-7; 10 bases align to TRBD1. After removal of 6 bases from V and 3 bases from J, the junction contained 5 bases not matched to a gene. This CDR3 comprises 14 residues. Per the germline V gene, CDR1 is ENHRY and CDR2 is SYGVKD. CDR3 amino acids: CAISLGQGNYEQYF. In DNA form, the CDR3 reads TGTGCCATCAGCTTGGGACAGGGGAACTACGAGCAGTACTTC.

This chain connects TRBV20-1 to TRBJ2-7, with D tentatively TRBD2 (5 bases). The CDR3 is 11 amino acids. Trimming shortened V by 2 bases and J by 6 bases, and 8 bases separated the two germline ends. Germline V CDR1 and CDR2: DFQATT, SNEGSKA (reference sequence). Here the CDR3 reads CSARPTSEQYF. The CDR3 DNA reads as TGCAGTGCTAGACCTACTAGCGAGCAGTACTTC.

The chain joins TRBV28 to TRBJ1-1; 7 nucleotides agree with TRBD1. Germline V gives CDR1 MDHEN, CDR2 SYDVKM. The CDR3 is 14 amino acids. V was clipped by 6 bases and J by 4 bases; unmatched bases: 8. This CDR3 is CASRPTGVGTEAFF. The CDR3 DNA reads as TGTGCCAGCAGACCAACAGGGGTGGGCACTGAAGCTTTCTTT.

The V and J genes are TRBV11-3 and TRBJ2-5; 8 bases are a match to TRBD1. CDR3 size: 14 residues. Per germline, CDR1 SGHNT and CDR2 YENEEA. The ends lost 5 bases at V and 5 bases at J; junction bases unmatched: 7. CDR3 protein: CASSTRQGLETQYF. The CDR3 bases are TGTGCCAGCAGCACCCGACAGGGGCTGGAGACCCAGTACTTC.

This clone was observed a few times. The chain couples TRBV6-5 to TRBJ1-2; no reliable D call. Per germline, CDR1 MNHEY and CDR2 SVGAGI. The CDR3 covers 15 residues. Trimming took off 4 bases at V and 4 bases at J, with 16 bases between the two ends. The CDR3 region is CASSWAAGASYGYTF. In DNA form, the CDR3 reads TGTGCCAGCAGTTGGGCAGCGGGAGCAAGCTATGGCTACACCTTC.

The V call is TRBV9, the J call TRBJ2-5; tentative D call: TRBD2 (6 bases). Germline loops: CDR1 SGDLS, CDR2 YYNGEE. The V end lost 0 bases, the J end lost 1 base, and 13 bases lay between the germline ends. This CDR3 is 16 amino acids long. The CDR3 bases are TGTGCCAGCAGCGTAGAAGGGACTGCGATCCAAGAGACCCAGTACTTC. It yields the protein CASSVEGTAIQETQYF.

The CDR3 nucleotides read TGTGCCAGCAGCTTGGCGGGTACCTACAATGAGCAGTTCTTC. This gives the protein CASSLAGTYNEQFF. The V gene is TRBV7-9, the J gene TRBJ2-1, with D maybe TRBD2 (5 bases). The length of the CDR3 is 14 residues. V lost 3 bases, J lost 2 bases, and 8 bases lay in between. Germline loops: CDR1 SEHNR, CDR2 FQNEAQ (reference sequence).

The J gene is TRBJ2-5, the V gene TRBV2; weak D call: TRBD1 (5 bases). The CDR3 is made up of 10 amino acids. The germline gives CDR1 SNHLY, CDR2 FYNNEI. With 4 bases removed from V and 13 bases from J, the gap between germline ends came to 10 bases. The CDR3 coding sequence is TGTGCCAGCAGTGGAAGGGGCAGGTACTTC. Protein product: CASSGRGRYF.

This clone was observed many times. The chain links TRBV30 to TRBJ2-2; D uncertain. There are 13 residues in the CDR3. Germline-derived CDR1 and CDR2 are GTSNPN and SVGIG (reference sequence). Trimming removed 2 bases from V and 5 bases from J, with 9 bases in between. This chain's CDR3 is CAWSLILTGELFF. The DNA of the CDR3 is TGTGCCTGGAGTCTGATCCTAACCGGGGAGCTGTTTTTT.